This T cell receptor beta chain was observed in a study of blood T cell repertoires in COVID-19. Across the whole study: Samples representing acute and convalescent COVID-19 were sourced from the United States, Italy and Spain. T cells, B-cell-depleted T cells, or PBMCs provided the cDNA or gDNA that served as material.

CDR3 length: 14 amino acids. Looked up from germline, CDR1 is SGHTA and CDR2 is FQGNSA. V gave up 1 base and J gave up 0 bases, with 6 bases separating them. In the original processing: Using reference gene primer amplification, nucleated cell counts were estimated. Sequenced by immunoSEQ multiplex PCR; TCRdb stores in-frame clones only, minus some. V, J and clone size are those of that table, while D and trimming were read from the DNA. The sample shows 200,000 to 300,000 clones, approximately 90% of them seen only once. The sequence was collected from a man aged 18-30 years with active or convalescent COVID-19. This chain connects TRBV7-2 to TRBJ1-1; no reliable D call. The sequenced material came from peripheral blood. Written as DNA, the CDR3 is TGTGCCAGCAGCTTAGGGCAGATGAACACTGAAGCTTTCTTT. Its protein product is CASSLGQMNTEAFF.